This TCR beta chain is drawn from a study of somatic mutations in cytotoxic T cells in rheumatoid arthritis. The study's findings and limits: Per patient, the largest CD8+ clone was found to exceed 20% of CD8+ cells in about an eighth of the roughly 65 cases. Rheumatoid arthritis patients, but not healthy controls, exhibited increasing CD8+ clonality with age.

Regarding this clone: The antigen remains unidentified.

Germline V gives CDR1 SNHLY, CDR2 FYNNEI. The CDR3 consists of 13 residues. V gave up 10 bases and J gave up 0 bases, with 10 bases separating them. Clones were read by immunoSEQ multiplex PCR, and TCRdb kept only the in-frame ones, dropping some. This table holds some 25,000 clones, roughly 82% found once. The CD4+ and CD8+ fractions came from positive magnetic bead selection and were purity-checked by flow cytometry. Sequenced input: CD8+ T cells sorted from blood. The TCR sequence derives from a man in his fifties or sixties in good health. The chain carries TRBV2 and TRBJ2-1; D is unresolved. For the CDR3, the DNA is TGTGCCATTGGTCGTGGCTCCTACAATGAGCAGTTCTTC. It codes for CAIGRGSYNEQFF.